Listed here are 22 T cell receptor beta chains from one sample, sequenced in a study of identical twins. A single record per CDR3 protein comes from TCRdb applying MiXCR to the 5' RACE reads. The sample consists of around 280,000 distinct CDR3 sequences, more than 6.5% of them appearing once. These data were also filed under a second study, of yellow fever vaccine responses in identical twins.

Sequences were obtained from memory (CD45RO+) T cells sorted from blood. The receptors were sampled from a woman aged 18 to 35 in good health.

The chain links TRBV7-2 to TRBJ2-2, with 7 bases aligning to TRBD2. Germline V gene sequence: CDR1 SGHTA, CDR2 FQGNSA. This CDR3 has 16 residues. The V segment lost 5 bases and the J segment 3 bases; nucleotides outside the gene matches: 9. In DNA, the CDR3 is TGTGCCAGCAGCCCCCTTCGGGGGGTAGACACCGGGGAGCTGTTTTTT. Residues: CASSPLRGVDTGELFF.

This clonotype has just a few counts. This chain connects TRBV7-9 to TRBJ2-1, with 10 positions matching TRBD2. V shed 4 bases, J shed 10 bases, and the junction held 16 bases outside the gene matches. This CDR3 is built from 17 residues. Per the germline V gene, CDR1 is SEHNR and CDR2 is FQNEAQ (reference sequence). CDR3 nucleotides: TGTGCCAGCAGCTCCTCTTTTACTAGCGGGACGTTGTCGGAGCAGTTCTTC. As protein: CASSSSFTSGTLSEQFF.

This clonotype was seen a few times. The CDR3: CASSDPASSYEQYF. DNA of the CDR3: TGCGCCAGCAGTGATCCTGCCAGTTCCTACGAGCAGTACTTC. The genes are TRBV10-1 and TRBJ2-7; no clear D gene. V lost 3 bases and J lost 1, with 10 bases in between. This CDR3 contains 14 residues. Looked up from germline, CDR1 is WNHNN and CDR2 is SYGVQD (reference sequence).

This clonotype was observed many times. The chain joins TRBV7-6 to TRBJ1-1; TRBD1 might be the D (5 bases). Germline assignment: CDR1 SGHVS and CDR2 FNYEAQ. V was shortened by 4 bases and J by 7 bases, with 10 bases between the two germline ends. The CDR3 is 12 amino acids. The CDR3 region is CASSSKTDEAFF. CDR3 sequence (DNA): TGTGCCAGCAGCTCGAAGACAGATGAAGCTTTCTTT.

V gene TRBV6-2 or TRBV6-3 combines with J gene TRBJ1-6, with TRBD1 matching over 8 bases. Germline values: CDR1 MNHEY, CDR2 SVGEGT. V lost 0 bases and J lost 10; bases outside the gene matches: 2. The CDR3 runs to 14 residues. CDR3 loop: CASSYSGQVSPLHF. CDR3 in DNA: TGTGCCAGCAGTTACTCGGGACAGGTATCACCCCTCCACTTT.

CDR3 protein: CASSLSRENTEAFF. CDR3 in DNA: TGTGCCAGCAGTTTGAGTAGGGAGAACACTGAAGCTTTCTTT. The gene calls are TRBV12-3 or TRBV12-4 and TRBJ1-1; D gene ambiguous. The CDR3 extends over 14 amino acids. V lost 3 bases, J lost 1 base, and 9 bases lay in between.

In this sample, this clonotype turned up a few times. The genes are TRBV10-3 and TRBJ2-4, with D possibly TRBD1 on 6 matching bases. CDR3 size: 16 residues. Looked up from germline, CDR1 is ENHRY and CDR2 is SYGVKD. The germline V and J ends were trimmed by 3 bases and 2 bases, with 14 bases remaining between them. CDR3 sequence: CAISDPTGRSKNIQYF. CDR3 in DNA: TGTGCCATCAGTGACCCGACAGGTCGGTCCAAAAACATTCAGTACTTC.

This clonotype was seen more than once but under ten times. V usage is TRBV7-9 and J usage is TRBJ2-7; a weak D match, TRBD2 (6 bases). V was pared by 3 bases and J by 0 bases, with 12 bases between. The CDR3 runs 15 residues. The germline V gene has CDR1 SEHNR and CDR2 FQNEAQ (reference sequence). The CDR3 DNA sequence: TGTGCCAGCAGCTTGAAGGAGGGAACCTCCTACGAGCAGTACTTC. Translated: CASSLKEGTSYEQYF. Looking up the rest from reference TRBV7-9 and TRBJ2-7 gives the full variable domain: DTGVSQNPRHKITKRGQNVTFRCDPISEHNRLYWYRQTLGQGPEFLTYFQNEAQLEKSRLLSDRFSAERPKGSFSTLEIQRTEQGDSAMYLCASSLKEGTSYEQYFGPGTRLTVT.

In this sample, this clonotype turned up many times. This chain's CDR3 is CASSYSIGTSQPQHF. The CDR3 DNA reads TGTGCCAGCAGTTACTCTATTGGCACTAGCCAGCCCCAGCATTTT. The chain employs TRBV6-2 or TRBV6-3 and TRBJ1-5; D not certain. The germline V and J ends were trimmed by 0 bases and 7 bases, with 13 bases remaining between them. This CDR3 has 15 residues. Germline-derived CDR1 and CDR2 are MNHEY and SVGEGT.

This clonotype was recorded a few times. This chain uses TRBV19 with TRBJ1-6; TRBD1 matches 9 bases. Germline lookup yields CDR1 LNHDA and CDR2 SQIVND (reference sequence). This CDR3 is built from 15 residues. Trimming removed 7 bases from V and 8 bases from J; junction bases left unmatched: 9. The CDR3 DNA reads TGTGCCAGTACCGGGGACAGGGCCTTCCATTCACCCCTCCACTTT. This gives the protein CASTGDRAFHSPLHF.

The rearrangement uses TRBV7-2 and TRBJ1-4; D gene uncertain. Germline CDR1 and CDR2: SGHTA and FQGNSA. The CDR3 runs 15 residues. V was shortened by 4 bases and J by 1 base, with 10 bases between the two germline ends. The CDR3 spells CASSSRVGTNEKLFF. In DNA, the CDR3 is TGTGCCAGCAGCTCCCGAGTGGGAACTAATGAAAAACTGTTTTTT. Looking up the rest from reference TRBV7-2 and TRBJ1-4 gives the full variable domain: GAGVSQSPSNKVTEKGKDVELRCDPISGHTALYWYRQSLGQGLEFLIYFQGNSAPDKSGLPSDRFSAERTGGSVSTLTIQRTQQEDSAVYLCASSSRVGTNEKLFFGSGTQLSVL.

In this sample, this clonotype turned up many times. The rearrangement uses TRBV7-9 and TRBJ2-1; D is ambiguous. Germline V gene lookup returns CDR1 SEHNR and CDR2 FQNEAQ (reference sequence). The V and J ends lost 1 base and 1 base respectively, with 5 bases between them. CDR3 length: 14 residues. This chain's CDR3 is CASSLVRSYNEQFF. CDR3 nucleotides: TGTGCCAGCAGCTTAGTAAGGTCCTACAATGAGCAGTTCTTC.

The sample holds a few counts of this clonotype. The chain links TRBV12-3 or TRBV12-4 to TRBJ2-5; D is possibly TRBD2 (5 bases). The CDR3 has 15 amino acids. The V gene lost 6 bases and the J gene lost 2 bases, with 16 bases spanning the gap. The CDR3 loop reads CASSPSSPSQETQYF. The CDR3 DNA is TGTGCCAGCAGCCCTAGCTCTCCTTCACAAGAGACCCAGTACTTC.

This clonotype occurred many times. This sequence joins TRBV12-3 or TRBV12-4 and TRBJ2-1, with D perhaps given as TRBD1 or TRBD2 (5 bases each). V was trimmed by 6 bases and J by 1 base, leaving 19 bases between them. The CDR3 loop spans 17 amino acids. CDR3 amino acids: CASRGGDGVPSYNEQFF. For the CDR3, the DNA is TGTGCCAGCAGGGGTGGGGACGGGGTGCCTTCCTACAATGAGCAGTTCTTC.

This clonotype appeared many times. The chain is built from TRBV6-2 or TRBV6-3 and TRBJ2-7, with D tentatively TRBD1 (6 bases). V lost 0 bases and J 1 base, leaving 7 bases between the germline ends. The CDR3 is 14 amino acids. The germline V gene encodes CDR1 MNHEY and CDR2 SVGEGT. CDR3 in DNA: TGTGCCAGCAGTTACTCACAGGGTTCCTACGAGCAGTACGTC. Translated: CASSYSQGSYEQYV.

This clonotype was seen ten or more times. The chain is built from TRBV28 and TRBJ1-1; TRBD1 is a possible D gene (6 bases). Trimming shortened V by 6 bases and J by 0 bases, and 14 bases separated the two germline ends. The CDR3 covers 15 residues. The germline V gene encodes CDR1 MDHEN and CDR2 SYDVKM. CDR3 sequence (DNA): TGTGCCAGCAGAACAGGGTCGGGTTTGAACACTGAAGCTTTCTTT. It codes for CASRTGSGLNTEAFF.

The rearrangement uses TRBV4-1 and TRBJ1-4, with 10 positions matching TRBD1. CDR3 size: 15 residues. V lost 3 bases and J lost 7; bases outside the gene matches: 5. Germline V gives CDR1 MGHRA, CDR2 YSYEKL. The CDR3 region has the DNA TGCGCCAGCAGCCAGGCCGGGACAGGGGCTGAAAAACTGTTTTTT. This gives the protein CASSQAGTGAEKLFF.

The chain has TRBV20-1 and TRBJ2-1; 9 bases match TRBD2. The germline CDR1 and CDR2 sequences are DFQATT and SNEGSKA (reference sequence). The V segment lost 6 bases and the J segment 5 bases; nucleotides outside the gene matches: 5. The CDR3 length is 13 residues. CDR3 region: CSAGTSRDNEQFF. The CDR3 bases are TGCAGTGCAGGGACTAGCCGGGACAATGAGCAGTTCTTC.

This clonotype occurred many times. The chain joins TRBV15 to TRBJ2-1, with TRBD2 identical over 13 bases. In germline, CDR1 is LNHNV, CDR2 YYDKDF (reference sequence). J gave up 6 bases and V 0 bases, and 11 bases lay outside the gene matches. The length of the CDR3 is 19 residues. CDR3: CATSRDRTSGRLKGNEQFF. CDR3 in DNA: TGTGCCACCAGCAGAGATAGGACTAGCGGGAGACTCAAGGGCAATGAGCAGTTCTTC.

V usage is TRBV20-1 and J usage is TRBJ1-1; the D is unclear. The CDR3 contains 10 residues. The V end was cut by 5 bases, the J end by 6 bases, with 7 bases between. Germline CDR1 reads DFQATT; CDR2 reads SNEGSKA (reference sequence). The CDR3 DNA reads as TGCAGTGCTGGATTCGCTGAAGCTTTCTTT. The encoded protein is CSAGFAEAFF.

On this clonotype itself: A single base separates this from a much larger clone, so it may be a read error. The chain uses TRBV24-1 and TRBJ2-1; TRBD2 matches at 10 bases. Trimming removed 2 bases from V and 9 bases from J; junction bases left unmatched: 15. The CDR3 spans 18 residues. The V gene's germline CDR1 is KGHDR and CDR2 SFDVKD. The CDR3 bases are TGTGCCACCAGTGATTCTCTACGGCTAGCGGGAGTGGGCAGTGAGCAGTTCTTC. Translated: CATSDSLRLAGVGSEQFF.

This sequence joins TRBV6-1 and TRBJ2-2; tentatively, D is TRBD2 (6 bases). The CDR3 has 14 amino acids. Trimming left V 8 bases short and J 4 bases short, with 14 bases between. Germline lookup yields CDR1 MNHNS and CDR2 SASEGT. The CDR3 protein is CASYREPGTGELFF. The CDR3, as DNA: TGTGCCAGCTACCGGGAGCCGGGCACCGGGGAGCTGTTTTTT.